This T cell receptor (beta chain) was observed in a study of control samples from healthy donors and cancer patients (dated by TCRdb to 2018 to 2021). A single count supports this clone. Its antigen is still unknown. No much larger clone is present one base from it, and per-base qualities are unavailable. Libraries were prepared through the immunoSEQ multiplex PCR assay. This is the immuneACCESS table as TCRdb keeps it, with only in-frame sequences that have V and J called. A part of the clones is gone; compared with another copy, unresolved V genes explain less than half, and the rest is unexplained. The sample has 150,000 to 200,000 clones on record, 94% of them singletons. The ten largest account for more than 8% of the sample. Counted from cysteine to phenylalanine, this CDR3 has 14 amino acids. Here the CDR3 DNA is all that survives: 42 bases in frame from base 1. From a lookup of the germline V gene, CDR1 and CDR2 are KGHDR and SFDVKD. V is pared back by 3 bases and J by 0 bases, with 6 bases lying between the germline termini.

The TCR comes from a woman aged 35 to 49 in good health. The chain is made from TRBV24-1 and TRBJ2-3; the D gene assignment is ambiguous. The source material was blood. CDR3 sequence: CATSDPRSTDTQYF. The nucleotide sequence reads as follows: TGTGCCACCAGTGATCCCAGGAGCACAGATACGCAGTATTTT.